The clone carrying this TCR beta chain was observed at least ten times. Its antigen is not known. The sample belongs to a study of regulatory T cells in long-lasting Graves disease. Whole-study findings and limits: Not thyroid tissue but only peripheral blood was studied.

Indicated time point: newly diagnosed GD, antithyroid drugs for less than 3 months. PBMC RNA was the source of the TCR library. To make TCR beta libraries, researchers used iRepertoire HTBI primers and Arm-PCR of CDR3 regions. Each CDR3 protein is one row after TCRdb ran MiXCR on the multiplex PCR reads. Of a few hundred thousand distinct CDR3 sequences in the sample, roughly 15% were seen once. The CDR3 consists of 15 residues. With 2 bases removed from V and 2 bases from J, the gap between germline ends came to 16 bases. The germline CDR1 and CDR2 sequences are DFQATT and SNEGSKA (reference sequence). These data were likewise used in another study, on T cells in Graves' hyperthyroidism and ophthalmopathy. From that report: No ophthalmopathy progression within 18 months constituted stable Graves' hyperthyroidism. An initial round of RT-PCR targeting the TCR CDR3 relied on the HTBI primer set.

This sequence was found in a woman between 18 and 30 years old with Graves disease. V gene TRBV20-1 combines with J gene TRBJ2-7, with a possible D match to TRBD1 (6 bases). Specimen: peripheral blood mononuclear cells (PBMCs), collected at new diagnosis, from a patient treated with antithyroid drugs. CDR3 sequence (DNA): TGCAGTGCTAGATACACGGACAGAACAGCCTACGAGCAGTACTTC. It specifies CSARYTDRTAYEQYF.